This T cell receptor beta chain was profiled in a study of shared clonotypes between healthy human individuals. Study conclusions and caveats: Unshared clonotypes carried lower generation probabilities than those common to all four donors. Expectations were that clonotype sharing among donors would be affected by sequencing depth.

As to this clone: The antigen is unknown.

Trimming left V 7 bases short and J 5 bases short, with 11 bases between. CDR1 is LNHDA and CDR2 is SQIVND in the germline V gene (reference sequence). The CDR3 contains 13 residues. CD4+ cells underwent separation, giving CD45RA+ naive and CD45RA-negative memory subsets. Per sorted-subset replicate PCR, input was about 180 ng DNA, representing about 30,000 T cell genomes. TCRdb's table, derived via immunoSEQ multiplex PCR, lists solely in-frame clones and lacks some. The sample holds about 2 million clones, 90% to 95% seen once. The sequence was collected from a man aged 18 to 30 in good health. Sequenced material: naive CD4+ T cells sorted from blood. As to subset: CD45RA+ positively selected. This chain connects TRBV19 to TRBJ2-2; D is possibly TRBD1 or TRBD2 (5 bases each). The CDR3 nucleotides read TGTGCCAGTAAGGGGTCGGGGACCGGGGAGCTGTTTTTT. Amino acid sequence: CASKGSGTGELFF.